Detailed here is one T cell receptor beta chain. Its antigen is unidentified. This record comes from a study of OX40 agonist ivuxolimab in advanced cancers. Study at large: Age averaged 60 years (range about 20 to 80), and around 87% were male. Treatment received earlier with anti-PD-1, anti-PD-L1 or anti-CTLA-4 agents was allowed, and around 40% had some. Overall study findings and caveats: The study observed clonal expansion of CD4+ and CD8+ blood T cells by week 6 at 0.1 to 3.0 mg/kg. Also present in some nonresponders was a low level of normalized T-cell clonal expansion.

CDR3 size: 16 residues. Trimming pared 0 bases from V and 3 bases from J, leaving 15 bases between. Germline CDR1 is GTSNPN and CDR2 is SVGIG (reference sequence). Here immunoSEQ multiplex PCR was the method, and the copy in TCRdb shows in-frame clones only, minus some. The sample lists over 80,000 clones; less than 90% were seen once. This sequence was found in an adult with an advanced solid tumor such as melanoma, head and neck, liver or kidney cancer. The source material was CD4+ or CD8+ T cells sorted from blood, sampled in a trial of the OX40 agonist ivuxolimab. This rearrangement joins TRBV30 to TRBJ1-5; D may be TRBD1 (5 bases). The CDR3 here is CAWSVTGGTLNQPQHF. In DNA form, the CDR3 reads TGTGCCTGGAGTGTAACTGGGGGAACCCTCAATCAGCCCCAGCATTTT. Combining the CDR3 with reference TRBV30 and TRBJ1-5 gives the whole variable domain SQTIHQWPATLVQPVGSPLSLECTVEGTSNPNLYWYRQAAGRGLQLLFYSVGIGQISSEVPQNLSASRPQDRQFILSSKKLLLSDSGFYLCAWSVTGGTLNQPQHFGDGTRLSIL.